The 10 T cell receptor beta chains presented below share a single source sample, sequenced in a study of blood T cell repertoires in COVID-19. TCRdb's copy holds only in-frame clones and misses some; the assay was immunoSEQ multiplex PCR. The sample has approximately 54,000 clones, about four fifths seen once. Material for sequencing was peripheral blood. The receptors here all came from a woman aged 60-70 years with acute or convalescent COVID-19.

The V and J genes are TRBV4-1 and TRBJ2-2, with TRBD2 matching over 7 bases. The CDR3 has 17 amino acids. The germline V gene encodes CDR1 MGHRA and CDR2 YSYEKL. With V trimmed by 1 base and J by 4 bases, 9 bases remained unmatched. CDR3 nucleotides: TGCGCCAGCAGCCAAGGAGGTACAGCGGGACTCACCGGGGAGCTGTTTTTT. It translates to CASSQGGTAGLTGELFF.

J is TRBJ1-1 and V is TRBV29-1, with 7 bases matching TRBD1. This CDR3 contains 14 residues. With 5 bases clipped from V and 4 bases from J, the junction kept 10 bases outside the gene matches. The V gene's germline CDR1 is SQVTM and CDR2 ANQGSEA. The CDR3 bases are TGCAGCGTTCTTTTCCAGGGGGTTGCCACTGAAGCTTTCTTT. Protein sequence: CSVLFQGVATEAFF. The full variable domain, its missing parts supplied by reference TRBV29-1 and TRBJ1-1, is SAVISQKPSRDICQRGTSLTIQCQVDSQVTMMFWYRQQPGQSLTLIATANQGSEATYESGFVIDKFPISRPNLTFSTLTVSNMSPEDSSIYLCSVLFQGVATEAFFGQGTRLTVV.

The chain employs TRBV5-1 and TRBJ1-3; D is perhaps TRBD1 (5 bases). The ends were cut back, 3 bases at V and 1 base at J, with 17 bases in the middle. The CDR3 runs 17 residues. The germline V gene has CDR1 SGHRS and CDR2 YFSETQ. CDR3 amino acids: CASSWGLRGRSGNTIYF. CDR3 sequence (DNA): TGCGCCAGCAGCTGGGGACTGCGGGGGAGGTCTGGAAACACCATATATTTT.

This clone was counted once. This rearrangement joins TRBV30 to TRBJ1-5; 9 positions agree with TRBD1. Trimming at V came to 0 bases and at J to 4 bases, leaving 10 bases not matched to a gene. Germline CDR1 GTSNPN, CDR2 SVGIG (reference sequence). The CDR3 is 17 residues long. The CDR3 DNA follows: TGTGCCTGGAGTGTATACCCGCCGGGACAGGGAAATCAGCCCCAGCATTTT. Translating gives CAWSVYPPGQGNQPQHF. Filled out from reference TRBV30 and TRBJ1-5, the complete variable domain reads SQTIHQWPATLVQPVGSPLSLECTVEGTSNPNLYWYRQAAGRGLQLLFYSVGIGQISSEVPQNLSASRPQDRQFILSSKKLLLSDSGFYLCAWSVYPPGQGNQPQHFGDGTRLSIL.

This chain uses TRBV5-6 with TRBJ1-2, with a possible D match to TRBD1 (5 bases). Germline CDR1 SGHDT, CDR2 YYEEEE. The ends were cut back, 0 bases at V and 5 bases at J, with 14 bases in the middle. The CDR3 loop spans 15 amino acids. CDR3 in DNA: TGTGCCAGCAGCTTGGTTTCCGACAGCGTTTATGGCTACACCTTC. It specifies CASSLVSDSVYGYTF.

The chain links TRBV28 to TRBJ2-7; 12 nucleotides match TRBD1. V shed 1 base and J 5 bases; nucleotides not matched to a gene: 6. The CDR3 contains 16 residues. Germline assignment: CDR1 MDHEN and CDR2 SYDVKM. The CDR3 loop is CASSLYSGQGADEQYF. CDR3 nucleotides: TGTGCCAGCAGTTTATATTCGGGACAGGGGGCCGACGAGCAGTACTTC.

The rearrangement joins TRBV11-2 to TRBJ2-7, with 7 bases that match TRBD2. The V gene end was trimmed by 0 bases and the J gene end by 1 base; junction bases not matched to a gene: 3. This CDR3 comprises 15 residues. From germline, CDR1 is SGHAT and CDR2 FQNNGV. CDR3 nucleotides: TGTGCCAGCAGCTTAGATGGGAGGGAGTCCTACGAGCAGTACTTC. Translation: CASSLDGRESYEQYF.

The V gene is TRBV27, the J gene TRBJ2-2, with 8 positions matching TRBD1. V dropped 8 bases and J dropped 2; count of bases not matched to a gene: 1. The CDR3 extends over 13 amino acids. Germline V gene data show CDR1 as MNHEY and CDR2 as SMNVEV (reference sequence). DNA for the CDR3: TGTGCCAGCGGACAGGGTAACACCGGGGAGCTGTTTTTT. Protein sequence: CASGQGNTGELFF.

V is TRBV4-2 and J is TRBJ2-5; a possible D gene is TRBD2 (6 bases). There are 14 residues in the CDR3. Germline V gene data show CDR1 as LGHNA and CDR2 as YNFKEQ. V dropped 0 bases and J dropped 4 bases, with 9 bases sitting between them. CDR3 residues: CASSQERLGETQYF. The DNA of the CDR3 is TGTGCCAGCAGCCAAGAACGACTAGGAGAGACCCAGTACTTC.

The genes are TRBV6-5 and TRBJ2-7, with D possibly being TRBD2 (5 bases). Per germline, CDR1 MNHEY and CDR2 SVGAGI. The CDR3 contains 11 residues. The V and J ends lost 10 bases and 4 bases respectively, with 11 bases between them. In nucleotides, the CDR3 is TGTGCCACCTCCCGGGATTACGAGCAGTACTTC. Protein product: CATSRDYEQYF.